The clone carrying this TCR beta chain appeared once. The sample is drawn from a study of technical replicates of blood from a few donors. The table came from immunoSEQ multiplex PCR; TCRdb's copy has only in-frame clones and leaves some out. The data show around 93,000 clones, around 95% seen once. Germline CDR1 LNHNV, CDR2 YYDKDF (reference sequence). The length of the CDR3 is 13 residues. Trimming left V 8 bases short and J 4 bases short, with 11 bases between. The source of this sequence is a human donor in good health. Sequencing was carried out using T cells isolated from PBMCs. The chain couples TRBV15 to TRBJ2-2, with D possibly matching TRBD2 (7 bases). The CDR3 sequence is CATEGGGTGELFF. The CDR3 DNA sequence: TGTGCCACCGAGGGGGGGGGCACCGGGGAGCTGTTTTTT.